The T cell receptor beta chain described here comes from a study of shared clonotypes between healthy human individuals. Each subset's genomic DNA was shared equally among a number of immunoSEQ plates. Around 300 ng DNA, tens of thousands of T cell genomes, went into unsorted PBMC replicate PCRs. Unsorted PBMC DNA was sequenced on ten immunoSEQ deep assay plates. Profiling relied on immunoSEQ multiplex PCR, and the TCRdb table lists in-frame clones only, not all of them. This sample has approximately 500,000 clones, with approximately 85% found just once. As concerns this clone: Its matching antigen is unknown.

Germline V gene data show CDR1 as SGHNT and CDR2 as YYREEE (reference sequence). The CDR3 spans 14 residues. V shed 1 base and J shed 6 bases, with 14 bases lying between them. Study outcomes and limitations: Genetic and exposure-history diversity was limited by the small donor number.

Sequencing used PBMCs. This sequence originates from a woman in her thirties or forties in good health. Some clones in this sample may be carry-over from other donors' samples. The chain uses TRBV5-4 and TRBJ2-7, with D unclear. The CDR3 loop reads CASSLSLVSREQYF. The CDR3 DNA reads TGTGCCAGCAGCTTGAGTCTGGTGAGTCGCGAGCAGTACTTC.